What follows are 20 T cell receptor beta chains derived from one specimen sequenced in a study of blood T cells in healthy people across ages. Combining a sample-barcoded 5' primer with a J-beta primer mix, a second PCR ran for roughly 6 to 12 cycles. TCRdb re-derived calls from the 5' RACE reads in MiXCR, one entry per CDR3 protein. Here the sample spans more than 1,000,000 distinct CDR3 sequences, 20% to 25% being singletons. This same sample was also part of a study on T cells of mothers and their children.

Sample: blood. These receptors were collected from a girl between 2 and 10 years old in good health.

This clonotype was detected ten times or more. The chain joins TRBV10-3 to TRBJ2-3, with D possibly called TRBD1 or TRBD2 (6 bases each). V was pared by 10 bases and J by 0 bases, with 20 bases between. CDR3 size: 16 residues. Germline V gives CDR1 ENHRY, CDR2 SYGVKD. In nucleotides, the CDR3 is TGTGCCACCGGGGGCTTGGGCGTTTATAGCACAGATACGCAGTATTTT. Protein product: CATGGLGVYSTDTQYF.

CDR3 loop: CASRGLSGQYF. CDR3 nucleotide sequence: TGTGCCAGCAGGGGCCTGTCGGGGCAGTACTTC. V usage is TRBV27 and J usage is TRBJ2-5; D is possibly TRBD2 (5 bases). The CDR3 runs 11 residues. V was pared by 6 bases and J by 11 bases, with 13 bases between. CDR1 and CDR2 from the germline V gene are MNHEY and SMNVEV (reference sequence).

Remarks on this clonotype: Germline and junction disagree at one end, which may indicate a read error. This rearrangement joins TRBV7-9 to TRBJ2-1; maybe TRBD2 (6 bases). The CDR3 spans 12 residues. Germline assignment: CDR1 SEHNR and CDR2 FQNEAQ (reference sequence). Here the CDR3 reads CASSLAPGVVEF. The CDR3 DNA follows: TGTGCCAGCAGCTTAGCCCCGGGGGTTGTAGAATTC. The complete variable domain, with remaining parts taken from reference TRBV7-9 and TRBJ2-1, reads DTGVSQNPRHKITKRGQNVTFRCDPISEHNRLYWYRQTLGQGPEFLTYFQNEAQLEKSRLLSDRFSAERPKGSFSTLEIQRTEQGDSAMYLCASSLAPGVVEFGPGTRLTVL.

The chain links TRBV11-2 to TRBJ2-2, with 10 positions matching TRBD2. This CDR3 is 14 amino acids long. CDR1 is SGHAT, CDR2 FQNNGV, per germline. Trimming at V came to 2 bases and at J to 10 bases, leaving 4 bases not matched to a gene. The CDR3 nucleotides read TGTGCCAGCAGCTTACTAGCGGGAGAGGTGGAGCTGTTTTTT. This gives the protein CASSLLAGEVELFF.

V usage is TRBV9 and J usage is TRBJ2-7, with D possibly matching TRBD2 (5 bases). The V end was cut by 0 bases, the J end by 9 bases, with 16 bases between. Looked up from germline, CDR1 is SGDLS and CDR2 is YYNGEE. The CDR3 length is 14 residues. CDR3: CASSVGTAYAGQYF. In DNA form, the CDR3 reads TGTGCCAGCAGCGTAGGGACGGCTTATGCGGGGCAGTACTTC.

The chain combines TRBV4-2 with TRBJ2-1; 9 nucleotides line up with TRBD2. Losses at the gene ends were 4 bases for V and 9 bases for J; bases not matched to a gene: 7. CDR1 is LGHNA and CDR2 is YNFKEQ in the germline V gene. The CDR3 consists of 14 residues. CDR3 loop: CASSPAGGSGEQFF. DNA for the CDR3: TGTGCCAGCAGCCCAGCGGGAGGTTCTGGTGAGCAGTTCTTC.

This clonotype was observed a few times. The genes are TRBV3-1 and TRBJ2-1; TRBD2 matches at 7 bases. With V trimmed by 0 bases and J by 2 bases, 7 bases remained unmatched. In germline, CDR1 is LGHDT, CDR2 YNNKEL (reference sequence). This CDR3 contains 17 residues. The CDR3 DNA is TGTGCCAGCAGCCAAGAACGCGCTAGCGGAGCCTACAATGAGCAGTTCTTC. This gives the protein CASSQERASGAYNEQFF.

In its sample, this clonotype was seen a few times. One end of the junction does not line up with germline, which may come from a read error. This chain joins TRBV20-1 and TRBJ2-4; 7 bases map to TRBD2. CDR3 size: 18 residues. CDR1 is DFQATT, CDR2 SNEGSKA, per germline (reference sequence). In DNA, the CDR3 is TGCAGTGCTAACGCGGCTAGCGGATACCGAGGGGCCAAAAACATTCAATACTTC. Translated, it gives CSANAASGYRGAKNIQYF.

This chain uses TRBV4-3 with TRBJ2-7; D is ambiguous. The CDR3 extends over 14 amino acids. Trimming stripped 0 bases from V and 2 bases from J, with 8 bases between. Per the germline V gene, CDR1 is LGHNA and CDR2 is YSLEER. DNA for the CDR3: TGCGCCAGCAGCCAAGAATCCAGAGCCTACGAGCAGTACTTC. Its protein product is CASSQESRAYEQYF.

In this sample, this clonotype turned up a few times. The chain recombines TRBV3-1 with TRBJ2-1; 12 bases match TRBD2. CDR3 length: 16 amino acids. V trimming: 5 bases; J trimming: 8 bases; junction bases outside the gene matches: 10. CDR1 LGHDT and CDR2 YNNKEL come from the germline V gene (reference sequence). This CDR3 is CASSTHRTSGIDEQFF. In nucleotides, the CDR3 is TGTGCCAGCAGCACTCATAGGACTAGCGGGATCGATGAGCAGTTCTTC.

This clonotype has only a few counts. The V gene is TRBV7-7, the J gene TRBJ2-3; D uncertain. The length of the CDR3 is 9 residues. Germline CDR1 reads SSHAT; CDR2 reads FNYEAQ (reference sequence). The CDR3 is CASPNTQYF. CDR3 coding DNA: TGTGCTAGCCCTAATACGCAGTATTTT.

The chain is built from TRBV6-1 and TRBJ1-1, with TRBD1 matching 10 bases. The germline gives CDR1 MNHNS, CDR2 SASEGT. The CDR3 consists of 18 residues. V shed 7 bases, J shed 2 bases, and the junction held 16 bases outside the gene matches. The CDR3 protein is CASTRKGGTGAKNTEAFF. Here the CDR3 DNA reads TGTGCCAGCACCCGAAAGGGCGGGACAGGGGCGAAAAACACTGAAGCTTTCTTT.

CDR3 coding DNA: TGTGCCAGCAGTTCATCGGGGGCGCGAAACGAGCAGTACTTC. As protein: CASSSSGARNEQYF. The genes are TRBV28 and TRBJ2-7, with D perhaps being TRBD1 or TRBD2 (6 bases each). The V gene lost 4 bases and the J gene lost 5 bases, with 15 bases spanning the gap. The CDR3 length is 14 residues. Germline V gives CDR1 MDHEN, CDR2 SYDVKM.

This clonotype was found a few times. Written as DNA, the CDR3 is TGTGCCAGCAGTGTAGTACAGGGAGGCGAGCAGTACTTC. Protein: CASSVVQGGEQYF. The chain carries TRBV6-1 and TRBJ2-7; possibly TRBD1 or TRBD2 for D (6 bases each). The CDR3 covers 13 residues. The ends were cut back, 4 bases at V and 6 bases at J, with 13 bases in the middle. Germline values: CDR1 MNHNS, CDR2 SASEGT.

V usage is TRBV4-2 and J usage is TRBJ1-2; no clear D gene. Deletions cut 0 bases from V and 8 bases from J, with 10 bases between. The CDR3 consists of 13 residues. Germline lookup yields CDR1 LGHNA and CDR2 YNFKEQ. CDR3 in amino acids: CASSQDPSLGYTF. CDR3 DNA: TGTGCCAGCAGCCAAGATCCTTCCTTGGGCTACACCTTC.

The V and J genes are TRBV20-1 and TRBJ2-5, with D perhaps matching TRBD2 (6 bases). The CDR3 runs 11 residues. V lost 8 bases and J lost 7, with 14 bases in between. Germline V lookup: CDR1 DFQATT, CDR2 SNEGSKA (reference sequence). CDR3 residues: CSPSLGGTQYF. Written as DNA, the CDR3 is TGCAGTCCTTCTTTGGGGGGGACCCAGTACTTC.

The CDR3 coding sequence is TGTGCCAGCAGTTCCGACGGCCCAGCTAACTATGGCTACACCTTC. Translated: CASSSDGPANYGYTF. This chain connects TRBV12-3 or TRBV12-4 to TRBJ1-2; D unclear. This CDR3 spans 15 amino acids. V dropped 4 bases and J dropped 0 bases, with 12 bases sitting between them.

This clonotype has a handful of counts. One junction end disagrees with the germline gene, perhaps due to a read error. The chain combines TRBV27 with TRBJ2-6, with a possible D match to TRBD1 (5 bases). Germline V gives CDR1 MNHEY, CDR2 SMNVEV (reference sequence). CDR3 size: 13 residues. CDR3 region: CASRVSGANVPTF. CDR3 DNA: TGTGCCAGCAGGGTCTCTGGGGCCAACGTCCCGACTTTC.

This clonotype was counted only a few times. The chain recombines TRBV3-1 with TRBJ2-7; 9 bases match TRBD2. The CDR3 contains 15 residues. Germline trimming cut 4 bases from V and 4 bases from J; bases unmatched to any gene: 8. Germline assignment: CDR1 LGHDT and CDR2 YNNKEL (reference sequence). CDR3 in DNA: TGTGCCAGCAGCCCTCATAGCGGGAGAAAGTACGAGCAGTACTTC. It yields the protein CASSPHSGRKYEQYF.

This clonotype showed up just a few times. A junction boundary mismatches the germline segment, possibly from a read error. This chain uses TRBV3-1 with TRBJ2-1, with D perhaps matching TRBD1 (6 bases). Germline loops: CDR1 LGHDT, CDR2 YNNKEL (reference sequence). This CDR3 region has 12 residues. This CDR3 reads CASSPSGDRRYF. CDR3 in DNA: TGTGCCAGCAGCCCCTCAGGGGATCGAAGGTACTTC.